The rows below give T cell receptor beta chains drawn from one sample of a study of beta chain features in type 1 diabetes. The repertoire was sequenced with immunoSEQ multiplex PCR; TCRdb's copy has only in-frame clones and lacks some. Here the sample spans some 350,000 clones, around a tenth being singletons. Sequencing input: central memory CD4+ T cells from blood. The origin of the receptors is a man aged 30 to 45 with type 1 diabetes. The CDR3 runs from the conserved cysteine through the conserved F or W. The order of the fields is CDR3 protein, CDR3 DNA, D gene, clone size, CDR3 length, J gene, V gene. The D gene is left open where the match is weak. Only some rows state a clone size, as once, few, many or a class for expanded clones.

cdr3_aa: CASHRTDTGELFF
cdr3_nt: TGTGCCAGCCACCGGACAGATACCGGGGAGCTGTTTTTT
d_call: .
clone_size: .
cdr3_length: 13
j_call: TRBJ2-2
v_call: TRBV6-5

cdr3_aa: CATSRGKSEAFF
cdr3_nt: TGTGCCACCAGCAGAGGTAAAAGTGAAGCTTTCTTT
d_call: .
clone_size: few
cdr3_length: 12
j_call: TRBJ1-1
v_call: TRBV15

cdr3_aa: CASSLDGQGTEAFF
cdr3_nt: TGTGCCAGCAGCTTAGATGGACAGGGGACTGAAGCTTTCTTT
d_call: TRBD1
clone_size: .
cdr3_length: 14
j_call: TRBJ1-1
v_call: TRBV7-9

cdr3_aa: CASFLAGTSGYNEQFF
cdr3_nt: TGTGCCAGCTTTCTTGCCGGGACTAGCGGCTACAATGAGCAGTTCTTC
d_call: TRBD2
clone_size: many
cdr3_length: 16
j_call: TRBJ2-1
v_call: TRBV28

cdr3_aa: CASSEAGVGSGELFF
cdr3_nt: TGTGCCAGCAGCGAAGCGGGAGTAGGCTCCGGGGAGCTGTTTTTT
d_call: TRBD2
clone_size: .
cdr3_length: 15
j_call: TRBJ2-2
v_call: TRBV9

cdr3_aa: CASSLGTGQETQYF
cdr3_nt: TGCGCCAGCAGCTTGGGGACAGGACAAGAGACCCAGTACTTC
d_call: TRBD1
clone_size: .
cdr3_length: 14
j_call: TRBJ2-5
v_call: TRBV5-1

cdr3_aa: CASSLLSGTGAYF
cdr3_nt: TGTGCCAGCAGCTTACTTTCCGGGACAGGGGCCTACTTC
d_call: TRBD1
clone_size: few
cdr3_length: 13
j_call: TRBJ2-5
v_call: TRBV7-8

cdr3_aa: CASSFRTGFTDTQYF
cdr3_nt: TGTGCCAGCAGCTTTAGGACAGGTTTCACAGATACGCAGTATTTT
d_call: TRBD1
clone_size: .
cdr3_length: 15
j_call: TRBJ2-3
v_call: TRBV7-9

cdr3_aa: CASSAGTGARETQYF
cdr3_nt: TGTGCCAGTAGTGCCGGGACAGGGGCAAGAGAGACCCAGTACTTC
d_call: TRBD1
clone_size: few
cdr3_length: 15
j_call: TRBJ2-5
v_call: TRBV19

cdr3_aa: CASSPYTGTGSGLFF
cdr3_nt: TGTGCCAGCAGTCCATATACCGGGACAGGGAGTGGTCTGTTCTTC
d_call: TRBD1
clone_size: few
cdr3_length: 15
j_call: TRBJ2-1
v_call: TRBV27

cdr3_aa: CSAPTDTEAFF
cdr3_nt: TGCAGTGCCCCGACAGACACTGAAGCTTTCTTT
d_call: .
clone_size: .
cdr3_length: 11
j_call: TRBJ1-1
v_call: TRBV20-1

cdr3_aa: CASSQYTDTQYF
cdr3_nt: TGTGCCAGCAGCCAATACACAGATACGCAGTATTTT
d_call: .
clone_size: many
cdr3_length: 12
j_call: TRBJ2-3
v_call: TRBV28

cdr3_aa: CASRGLGPGELFF
cdr3_nt: TGTGCCAGTAGAGGGTTGGGTCCCGGGGAGCTGTTTTTT
d_call: .
clone_size: .
cdr3_length: 13
j_call: TRBJ2-2
v_call: TRBV19

cdr3_aa: CASSRDQNTGELFF
cdr3_nt: TGTGCCAGCAGCCGGGACCAGAACACCGGGGAGCTGTTTTTT
d_call: .
clone_size: few
cdr3_length: 14
j_call: TRBJ2-2
v_call: TRBV7-2

cdr3_aa: CASSPAGEGDNEQFF
cdr3_nt: TGTGCTAGCAGCCCAGCGGGAGAGGGGGACAATGAGCAGTTCTTC
d_call: TRBD2
clone_size: few
cdr3_length: 15
j_call: TRBJ2-1
v_call: TRBV7-7

cdr3_aa: CASSPNREDTQYF
cdr3_nt: TGCGCCAGCAGCCCAAACAGGGAAGATACGCAGTATTTT
d_call: .
clone_size: many
cdr3_length: 13
j_call: TRBJ2-3
v_call: TRBV4-3